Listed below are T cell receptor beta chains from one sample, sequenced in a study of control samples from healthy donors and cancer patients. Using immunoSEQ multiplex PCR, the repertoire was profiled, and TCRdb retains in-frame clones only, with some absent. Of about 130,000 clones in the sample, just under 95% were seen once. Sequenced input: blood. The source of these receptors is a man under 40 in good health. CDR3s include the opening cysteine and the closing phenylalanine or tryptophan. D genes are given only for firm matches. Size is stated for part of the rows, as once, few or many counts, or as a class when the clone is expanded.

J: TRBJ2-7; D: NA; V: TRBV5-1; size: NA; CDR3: CASKQESPYEQYF; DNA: TGCGCCAGCAAACAGGAATCCCCCTACGAGCAGTACTTC
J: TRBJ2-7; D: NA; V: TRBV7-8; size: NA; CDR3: CASSFDGSYEQYF; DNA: TGTGCCAGCAGCTTTGACGGCTCCTACGAGCAGTACTTC
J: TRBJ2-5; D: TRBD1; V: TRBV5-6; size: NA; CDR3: CASSASPGQVIQETQYF; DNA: TGTGCCAGCAGCGCAAGCCCGGGACAGGTGATACAAGAGACCCAGTACTTC
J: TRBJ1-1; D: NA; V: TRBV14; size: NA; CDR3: CASSHPGTGNTEAFF; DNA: TGTGCCAGCAGCCATCCCGGCACAGGGAACACTGAAGCTTTCTTT
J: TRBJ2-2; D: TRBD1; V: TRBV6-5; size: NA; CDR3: CATFRQGYTGELFF; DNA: TGTGCCACCTTTAGACAGGGATATACCGGGGAGCTGTTTTTT
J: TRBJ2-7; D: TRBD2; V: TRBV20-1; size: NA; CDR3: CSASQGLASNEQYF; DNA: TGCAGTGCTAGTCAAGGACTAGCGAGTAACGAGCAGTACTTC
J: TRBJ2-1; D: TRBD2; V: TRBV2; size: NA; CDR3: CASRGTSGGWNEQFF; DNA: TGTGCCAGCAGAGGGACTAGCGGGGGGTGGAATGAGCAGTTCTTC
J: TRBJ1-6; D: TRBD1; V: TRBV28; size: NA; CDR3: CASGSGTGLISPLHF; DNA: TGTGCCAGCGGATCCGGGACAGGGCTAATTTCACCCCTCCACTTT
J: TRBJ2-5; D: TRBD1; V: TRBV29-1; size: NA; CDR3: CSVPPGGSQETQYF; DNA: TGCAGCGTCCCCCCAGGGGGCAGCCAAGAGACCCAGTACTTC
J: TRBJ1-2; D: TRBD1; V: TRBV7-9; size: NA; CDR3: CASTDTDRADGYTF; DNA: TGTGCCAGCACCGATACAGACAGGGCGGATGGCTACACCTTC
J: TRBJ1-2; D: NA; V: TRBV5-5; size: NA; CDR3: CASSLGPGNYGYTF; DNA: TGTGCCAGCAGCTTGGGCCCGGGTAACTATGGCTACACCTTC
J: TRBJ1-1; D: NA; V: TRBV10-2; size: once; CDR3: CASSPVRQPRDTEAFF; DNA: TGCGCCAGCAGCCCCGTGCGACAGCCCCGGGACACTGAAGCTTTCTTT
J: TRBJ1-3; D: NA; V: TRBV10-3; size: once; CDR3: CAISESSSGNTIYF; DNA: TGTGCCATCAGTGAGAGTAGCTCTGGAAACACCATATATTTT
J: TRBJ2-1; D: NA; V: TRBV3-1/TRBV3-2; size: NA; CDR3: CASSQGRGAGAEQFF; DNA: TGTGCCAGCAGCCAAGGACGGGGGGCAGGGGCTGAGCAGTTCTTC
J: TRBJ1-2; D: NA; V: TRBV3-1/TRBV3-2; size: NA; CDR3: CASSQGRGGAANYGYTF; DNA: TGTGCCAGCAGCCAAGGAAGGGGAGGGGCAGCTAACTATGGCTACACCTTC
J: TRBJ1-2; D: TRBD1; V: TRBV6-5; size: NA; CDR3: CASSQSGQGVYGYTF; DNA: TGTGCCAGCAGTCAATCGGGACAGGGGGTCTATGGCTACACCTTC
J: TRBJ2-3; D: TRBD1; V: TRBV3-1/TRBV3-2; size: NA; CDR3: CASSQPLGQGPDTQYF; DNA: TGTGCCAGCAGCCAACCGCTGGGACAGGGGCCCGATACGCAGTATTTT
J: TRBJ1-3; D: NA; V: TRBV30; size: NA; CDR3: CAWRQSFGSGNTIYF; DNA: TGTGCCTGGAGACAGAGCTTTGGCTCTGGAAACACCATATATTTT
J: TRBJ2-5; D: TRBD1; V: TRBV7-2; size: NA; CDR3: CASSLARDRGKETQYF; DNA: TGTGCCAGCAGCTTAGCCAGGGACAGGGGGAAAGAGACCCAGTACTTC
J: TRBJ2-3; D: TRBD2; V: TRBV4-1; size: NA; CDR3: CASSQGGSSGGTDTQYF; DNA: TGCGCCAGCAGCCAAGGAGGCTCTAGCGGGGGCACAGATACGCAGTATTTT
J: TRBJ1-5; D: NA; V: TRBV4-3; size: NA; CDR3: CASSQGHFSNQPQHF; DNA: TGCGCCAGCAGCCAAGGACACTTTAGCAATCAGCCCCAGCATTTT
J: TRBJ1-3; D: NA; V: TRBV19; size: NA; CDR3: CASSMLAAGNTIYF; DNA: TGTGCCAGTAGTATGTTGGCCGCTGGAAACACCATATATTTT
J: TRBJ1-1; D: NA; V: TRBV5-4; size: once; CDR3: CASSSGTIPNTEAFF; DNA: TGTGCCAGCAGCTCAGGGACAATCCCGAACACTGAAGCTTTCTTT
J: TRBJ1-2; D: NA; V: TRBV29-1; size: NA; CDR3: CSAGGTPGWRAPQSYTF; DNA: TGCAGCGCCGGGGGGACACCAGGTTGGCGTGCTCCCCAGTCGTACACCTTC
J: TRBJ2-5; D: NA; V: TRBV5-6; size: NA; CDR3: CASSSPGGETQYF; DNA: TGTGCCAGCAGCTCTCCGGGGGGCGAGACCCAGTACTTC
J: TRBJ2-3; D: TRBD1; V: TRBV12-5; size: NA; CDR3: CASGPGQGAVGTQYF; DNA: TGTGCTAGTGGTCCTGGACAGGGGGCGGTCGGTACGCAGTATTTT
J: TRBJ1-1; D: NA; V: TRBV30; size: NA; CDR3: CAWSVQGYTEAFF; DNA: TGTGCCTGGAGTGTACAGGGCTACACTGAAGCTTTCTTT
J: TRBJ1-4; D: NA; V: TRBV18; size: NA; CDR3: CASSPQDYEKLFF; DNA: TGTGCCAGCTCACCCCAGGACTATGAAAAACTGTTTTTT
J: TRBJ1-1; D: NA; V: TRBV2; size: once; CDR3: CASRGLNTEAFF; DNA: TGTGCCAGCAGGGGCTTGAACACTGAAGCTTTCTTT
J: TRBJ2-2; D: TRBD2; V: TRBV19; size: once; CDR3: CASRLGLAAGELFF; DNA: TGTGCCAGTAGGCTAGGACTAGCGGCCGGGGAGCTGTTTTTT
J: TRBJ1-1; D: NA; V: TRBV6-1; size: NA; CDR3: CASSEGGRMNTEAFF; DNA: TGTGCCAGCAGTGAAGGGGGCCGAATGAACACTGAAGCTTTCTTT
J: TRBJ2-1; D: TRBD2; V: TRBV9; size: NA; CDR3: CASSEGLRYNEQFF; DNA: TGTGCCAGCAGCGAGGGACTACGATACAATGAGCAGTTCTTC
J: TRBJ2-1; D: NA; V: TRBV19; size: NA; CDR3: CASSPSNNEQFF; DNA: TGTGCCAGTAGCCCTTCAAACAATGAGCAGTTCTTC
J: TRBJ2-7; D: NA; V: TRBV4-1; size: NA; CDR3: CASSLRQASYEQYF; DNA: TGCGCCAGCAGCCTAAGACAGGCCTCCTACGAGCAGTACTTC
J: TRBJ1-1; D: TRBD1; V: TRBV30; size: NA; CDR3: CAWTGGTNTEAFF; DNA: TGTGCCTGGACAGGGGGAACGAACACTGAAGCTTTCTTT
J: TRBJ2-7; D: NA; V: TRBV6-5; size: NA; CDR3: CASSPARGSYEQYF; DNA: TGTGCCAGCAGCCCCGCTAGGGGCTCCTACGAGCAGTACTTC
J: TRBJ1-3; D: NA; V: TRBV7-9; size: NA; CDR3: CASSLGPGNTIYF; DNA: TGTGCCAGCAGCTTAGGCCCGGGAAACACCATATATTTT
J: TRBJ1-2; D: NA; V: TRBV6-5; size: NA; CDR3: CASSSRLRGGYTF; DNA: TGTGCCAGCAGTTCTAGACTCAGGGGTGGCTACACCTTC
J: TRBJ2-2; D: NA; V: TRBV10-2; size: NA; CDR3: CASSEPLRTAGELFF; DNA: TGCGCCAGCAGTGAACCGCTGAGAACTGCCGGGGAGCTGTTTTTT
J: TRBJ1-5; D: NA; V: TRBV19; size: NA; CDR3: CASSFIGWAAKNQPQHF; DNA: TGTGCCAGTAGCTTTATAGGTTGGGCAGCAAAAAATCAGCCCCAGCATTTT
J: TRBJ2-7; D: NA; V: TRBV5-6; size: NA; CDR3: CASSLRGGPYEQYF; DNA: TGTGCCAGCAGCTTGAGGGGCGGCCCCTACGAGCAGTACTTC
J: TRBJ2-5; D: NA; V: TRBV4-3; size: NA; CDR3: CASSQETSTQETQYF; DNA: TGCGCCAGCAGCCAGGAGACTAGTACTCAAGAGACCCAGTACTTC
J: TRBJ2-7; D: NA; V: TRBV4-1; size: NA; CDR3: CASSQERLVVRSYEQYF; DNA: TGCGCCAGCAGCCAAGAACGTTTGGTGGTACGATCCTACGAGCAGTACTTC
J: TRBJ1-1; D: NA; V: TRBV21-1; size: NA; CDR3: CASSEKGSHTNTEAFF; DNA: TGTGCCAGCAGCGAGAAGGGGTCCCATACGAACACTGAAGCTTTCTTT
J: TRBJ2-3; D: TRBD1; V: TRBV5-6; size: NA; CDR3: CASSPGQGTDTQYF; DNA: TGTGCCAGCAGCCCGGGACAGGGAACAGATACGCAGTATTTT